This T cell receptor beta chain derives from a study of T cells in Graves' hyperthyroidism and ophthalmopathy. Study-wide results and limits: Ophthalmopathy and stable hyperthyroidism were separated by a 13 V-J model.

This clonotype appeared once. Its antigen is as yet unknown. Template material for amplifying TCR beta CDR3 regions consisted of RNA transcripts. TCR CDR3 regions were first amplified by RT-PCR with HTBI primers. Using its own MiXCR run on the multiplex PCR reads, TCRdb lists one record per CDR3 protein. Here the sample spans approximately 620,000 distinct CDR3 sequences, more than 15% being singletons. CDR1 is SGHTA and CDR2 is FQGNSA in the germline V gene. The trim removed 5 bases at V and 4 bases at J, leaving 5 bases unmatched. The CDR3 extends over 15 amino acids. Each diagnosis was grounded in clinical symptoms, serum thyroxine and TRAb, thyroid ultrasound, and orbital computed tomography. PBMCs were derived from about 9.1 ml fresh peripheral blood.

The chain has TRBV7-2 and TRBJ2-2, with TRBD2 identical over 9 bases. Sample: blood. The origin of this receptor is a woman between 35 and 50 years old with Graves' ophthalmopathy. Here the CDR3 reads CASSPSSGATGELFF. DNA of the CDR3: TGTGCCAGCAGCCCCTCTAGCGGGGCCACCGGGGAGCTGTTTTTT.